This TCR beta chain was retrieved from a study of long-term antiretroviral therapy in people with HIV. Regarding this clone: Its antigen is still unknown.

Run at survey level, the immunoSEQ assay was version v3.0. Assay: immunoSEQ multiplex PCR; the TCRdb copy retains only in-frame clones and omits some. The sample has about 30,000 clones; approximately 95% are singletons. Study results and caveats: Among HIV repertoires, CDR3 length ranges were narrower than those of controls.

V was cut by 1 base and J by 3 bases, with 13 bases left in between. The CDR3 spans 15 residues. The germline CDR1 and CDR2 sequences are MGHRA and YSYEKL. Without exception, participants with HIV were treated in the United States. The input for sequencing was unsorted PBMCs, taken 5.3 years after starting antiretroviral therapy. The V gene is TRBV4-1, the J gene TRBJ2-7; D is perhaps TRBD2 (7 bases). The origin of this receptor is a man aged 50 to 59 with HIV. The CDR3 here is CASSQVGGRSYEQYF. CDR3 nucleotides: TGCGCCAGCAGCCAAGTGGGGGGGCGAAGCTACGAGCAGTACTTC.